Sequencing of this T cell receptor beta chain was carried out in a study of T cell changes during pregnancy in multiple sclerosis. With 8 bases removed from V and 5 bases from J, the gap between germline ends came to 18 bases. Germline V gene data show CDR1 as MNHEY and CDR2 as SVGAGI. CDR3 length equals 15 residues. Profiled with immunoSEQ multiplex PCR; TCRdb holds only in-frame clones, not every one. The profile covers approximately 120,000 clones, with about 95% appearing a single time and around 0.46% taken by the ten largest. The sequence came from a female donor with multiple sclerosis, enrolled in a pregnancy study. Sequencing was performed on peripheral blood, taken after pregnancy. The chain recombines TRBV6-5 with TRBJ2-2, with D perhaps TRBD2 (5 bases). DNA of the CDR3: TGTGCCAGCTGGGAGACTACTATCGGGACCGGGGAGCTGTTTTTT. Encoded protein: CASWETTIGTGELFF.